These 27 T cell receptor beta chains were sequenced from one sample in a study of persistence of HIV-infected CD4 T cells (dated by TCRdb to about 2020). Which antigens these TCRs recognize remains unknown. The immunoSEQ hsTCRB assay version 4 in survey mode was used to sequence TCRbeta repertoires from genomic DNA. In its TCRdb copy, this immuneACCESS table keeps in-frame sequences only and misses some clones. Where compared with another copy, unresolved V genes explain less than half of these, and the others have no known cause. The sample records roughly 60,000 clones, approximately 75% of which are singletons. Under 2% of the sample belongs to the ten largest clones. Interpreted using the paper, the treatment or condition label stands for: suppressive antiretroviral therapy. A pool of overlapping HIV-1 Gag 15-mer peptides, at 0.8 to 1 ug per peptide per mL, was used to stimulate the cells. Nonresponding CD40L-negative CD69-negative CD45RO-high memory CD4+ T cells were sorted as memory populations depleted of antigen-responding cells.

This material consisted of CD4+ T cells sorted from PBMCs after roughly 18-hour stimulation, taken from a patient who received antiretroviral therapy. This specimen's cell subset or site label, interpreted: CD40L-CD69- CD45RO-high memory CD4 T cells not responding to Gag peptides. Receptors were obtained from an adult man with HIV who was CMV-seropositive.

This clone occurred a few times. CDR3 DNA: TGTGCCAGCAGCCAAGCGGAGAATCAGCCCCAGCATTTT. Its protein is CASSQAENQPQHF. The V call is TRBV3-1 (or the pseudogene TRBV3-2), the J call TRBJ1-5; D call uncertain. The CDR3 sequence is 13 residues long. CDR1 is LGHDT, CDR2 YNNKEL, per germline (reference sequence). Deletions cut 1 base from V and 4 bases from J, with 5 bases between.

The genes are TRBV7-9 and TRBJ1-1; 7 bases agree with TRBD1. This CDR3 has 15 amino acids. Trimming removed 5 bases from V and 1 base from J; junction bases left unmatched: 7. Germline V gene data show CDR1 as SEHNR and CDR2 as FQNEAQ (reference sequence). CDR3 DNA sequence: TGTGCCAGCAGCCCGGGACAGCGGGAGAACACTGAAGCTTTCTTT. As protein: CASSPGQRENTEAFF.

The V call is TRBV7-9, the J call TRBJ1-1; the D is unclear. V gave up 5 bases and J gave up 7 bases, with 20 bases separating them. The V gene's germline CDR1 is SEHNR and CDR2 FQNEAQ (reference sequence). The CDR3 loop spans 15 amino acids. The CDR3 coding sequence is TGTGCCAGCAGCCCCAAAGCGGGCTACAGCAATGAAGCTTTCTTT. Its translation: CASSPKAGYSNEAFF.

The V and J genes are TRBV24-1 and TRBJ2-1; 15 nucleotides align to TRBD2. Per germline, CDR1 KGHDR and CDR2 SFDVKD. This CDR3 is 18 amino acids long. Losses at the gene ends were 3 bases for V and 2 bases for J; bases not matched to a gene: 4. This chain's CDR3 is CATSDPGTSGGPYNEQFF. The CDR3 DNA reads as TGTGCCACCAGTGATCCCGGGACTAGCGGGGGGCCCTACAATGAGCAGTTCTTC.

This clone came up once. The chain joins TRBV28 to TRBJ1-6; unclear D gene. Deletions cut 5 bases from V and 9 bases from J, with 17 bases between. The V gene's germline CDR1 is MDHEN and CDR2 SYDVKM. This CDR3 comprises 15 residues. CDR3 in amino acids: CASSLGTKWVSPLHF. DNA of the CDR3: TGTGCCAGCAGTCTTGGCACCAAGTGGGTTTCACCCCTCCACTTT.

This clone was recorded once. This sequence joins TRBV28 and TRBJ1-2; TRBD1 is a possible D gene (5 bases). In germline, CDR1 is MDHEN, CDR2 SYDVKM. There are 14 residues in the CDR3. V was trimmed by 2 bases and J by 3 bases, leaving 10 bases between them. CDR3 residues: CASSLGGDDYGYTF. The CDR3 nucleotides are TGTGCCAGCAGTTTAGGGGGTGATGACTATGGCTACACCTTC.

A word on this clone: Other DNA sequences from this sample encode an identical CDR3 as well. The CDR3 bases are TGTGCCAGCAGTTACAGGGTGAACACTGAAGCTTTCTTT. Translated: CASSYRVNTEAFF. V usage is TRBV6-5 and J usage is TRBJ1-1; no clear D gene. Trimming took off 2 bases at V and 0 bases at J, with 4 bases between the two ends. The CDR3 sequence is 13 residues long. The germline V gene has CDR1 MNHEY and CDR2 SVGAGI.

This clone was observed a few times. The chain combines TRBV9 with TRBJ2-1; D is unclear. CDR1 is SGDLS and CDR2 is YYNGEE in the germline V gene. Trimming removed 0 bases at V and 7 bases at J, with 11 bases between. This CDR3 has 14 amino acids. The chain's CDR3 is CASSVEAQGNEQFF. DNA of the CDR3: TGTGCCAGCAGCGTAGAGGCCCAAGGAAATGAGCAGTTCTTC.

The chain is built from TRBV6-5 and TRBJ2-7; 8 nucleotides match TRBD2. The trim removed 5 bases at V and 6 bases at J, leaving 9 bases unmatched. The germline CDR1 and CDR2 sequences are MNHEY and SVGAGI. This CDR3 has 14 amino acids. This chain's CDR3 is CASSPPGGQGEQYF. DNA for the CDR3: TGTGCCAGCAGTCCACCGGGGGGGCAAGGCGAGCAGTACTTC.

The V call is TRBV10-1, the J call TRBJ2-7; 8 bases agree with TRBD1. CDR1 and CDR2 (germline): WNHNN, SYGVQD (reference sequence). CDR3 length equals 14 residues. The V and J ends lost 6 bases and 2 bases, in that order; junction bases with no gene match: 6. DNA of the CDR3: TGCGCCAGCAGCTCGGACAGGGCCCCCTACGAGCAGTACTTC. This translates into CASSSDRAPYEQYF.

This clone was seen a handful of times. V gene TRBV2 combines with J gene TRBJ2-7; D perhaps matches TRBD2 (5 bases). Germline CDR1 reads SNHLY; CDR2 reads FYNNEI. V lost 4 bases to trimming and J lost 3 bases, with 13 bases between them. This CDR3 comprises 14 residues. In DNA form, the CDR3 reads TGTGCCAGCAGTGGAGGCGGGTCCCGCTACGAGCAGTACTTC. Encoded protein: CASSGGGSRYEQYF.

The rearrangement uses TRBV19 and TRBJ2-3; D possibly matches TRBD1 or TRBD2 (5 bases each). From germline, CDR1 is LNHDA and CDR2 SQIVND (reference sequence). Between the trimmed V and J ends, which lost 1 base and 0 bases, there was a span of 8 bases. This CDR3 is 15 amino acids long. As DNA, the CDR3 is TGTGCCAGTAGTATAGGAGGGGTGAGCACAGATACGCAGTATTTT. This codes for CASSIGGVSTDTQYF.

V is TRBV28 and J is TRBJ2-2; D is possibly TRBD1 (6 bases). The CDR3 has 13 amino acids. Trimming removed 6 bases from V and 1 base from J, with 6 bases in between. CDR1 MDHEN and CDR2 SYDVKM come from the germline V gene. The CDR3 nucleotides read TGTGCCAGCAGGGACAGGAACACCGGGGAGCTGTTTTTT. Protein sequence: CASRDRNTGELFF.

This clone was observed a few times. The chain joins TRBV6-6 to TRBJ1-5; D perhaps matches TRBD1 (6 bases). Trimming stripped 5 bases from V and 0 bases from J, with 14 bases between. Germline values: CDR1 MNHNY, CDR2 SVGAGI (reference sequence). The CDR3 is made up of 16 amino acids. The CDR3 protein is CASSITGTYSNQPQHF. DNA for the CDR3: TGTGCCAGCAGTATTACAGGGACGTATAGCAATCAGCCCCAGCATTTT.

This clone appeared a few times. The V call is TRBV28, the J call TRBJ1-1, with no clear D. V was cut by 2 bases and J by 4 bases, with 8 bases left in between. The CDR3 loop spans 13 amino acids. Germline V gene data show CDR1 as MDHEN and CDR2 as SYDVKM. The CDR3 loop is CASSLEVGTEAFF. DNA for the CDR3: TGTGCCAGCAGTTTAGAGGTGGGCACTGAAGCTTTCTTT.

The chain recombines TRBV28 with TRBJ1-6; 7 bases fit TRBD1. With V trimmed by 0 bases and J by 9 bases, 5 bases remained unmatched. From germline, CDR1 is MDHEN and CDR2 SYDVKM. There are 15 residues in the CDR3. The DNA of the CDR3 is TGTGCCAGCAGTTTATGGGACAGGCTTATTTCACCCCTCCACTTT. This encodes CASSLWDRLISPLHF.

The genes are TRBV12-3 or TRBV12-4 and TRBJ2-3; no definite D call. Trimming cost V 7 bases and J 5 bases, with 7 bases left between them. This CDR3 has 11 amino acids. The CDR3 bases are TGTGCCAGCACCTTGGGAGATACGCAGTATTTT. This encodes CASTLGDTQYF.

V is TRBV18 and J is TRBJ2-2, with 10 bases that match TRBD1. Germline loops: CDR1 KGHSH, CDR2 LQKENI. The CDR3 runs 16 residues. With 4 bases clipped from V and 4 bases from J, the junction kept 6 bases outside the gene matches. The CDR3 sequence is CASSRPGTGATGELFF. CDR3 nucleotides: TGTGCCAGCTCACGACCCGGGACAGGGGCCACCGGGGAGCTGTTTTTT.

This clone was counted between two and nine times. V usage is TRBV2 and J usage is TRBJ1-3; D is perhaps TRBD1 (6 bases). The CDR3 is 13 residues long. CDR1 SNHLY and CDR2 FYNNEI come from the germline V gene. With 9 bases removed from V and 4 bases from J, the gap between germline ends came to 13 bases. The CDR3: CASMQGPGNTIYF. The CDR3 DNA reads TGTGCCAGTATGCAGGGGCCCGGAAACACCATATATTTT.

This clone is labeled as medium-sized. The J gene is TRBJ1-6, the V gene TRBV5-1; TRBD1 matches at 9 bases. The CDR3 runs to 15 residues. V trimming: 2 bases; J trimming: 8 bases; junction bases outside the gene matches: 5. Germline V lookup: CDR1 SGHRS, CDR2 YFSETQ. This chain's CDR3 is CASSFGTGRHSPLHF. DNA of the CDR3: TGCGCCAGCAGCTTTGGGACAGGGAGACATTCACCCCTCCACTTT.

This chain joins TRBV27 and TRBJ1-2; no clear D. V lost 5 bases to trimming and J lost 4 bases, with 17 bases between them. Germline CDR1 reads MNHEY; CDR2 reads SMNVEV (reference sequence). This CDR3 has 15 amino acids. The CDR3 sequence is CASSAPGTGSYGYTF. CDR3 nucleotide sequence: TGTGCCAGCAGTGCCCCGGGTACCGGGAGCTATGGCTACACCTTC.

This clone was seen only a few times. This chain joins TRBV5-1 and TRBJ1-4; no definite D call. V was trimmed by 0 bases and J by 1 base, leaving 7 bases between them. Germline V CDR1 and CDR2: SGHRS, YFSETQ. CDR3 length: 15 amino acids. CDR3 sequence: CASSLGSGTNEKLFF. DNA of the CDR3: TGCGCCAGCAGCTTGGGGTCCGGAACTAATGAAAAACTGTTTTTT. The full variable domain, its missing parts supplied by reference TRBV5-1 and TRBJ1-4, is KAGVTQTPRYLIKTRGQQVTLSCSPISGHRSVSWYQQTPGQGLQFLFEYFSETQRNKGNFPGRFSGRQFSNSRSEMNVSTLELGDSALYLCASSLGSGTNEKLFFGSGTQLSVL.

The chain is built from TRBV19 and TRBJ1-3; D is ambiguous. There are 14 residues in the CDR3. The ends were cut back, 7 bases at V and 0 bases at J, with 10 bases in the middle. The germline V gene has CDR1 LNHDA and CDR2 SQIVND (reference sequence). The CDR3 DNA is TGTGCCAGTAACCCGACGGGCTCTGGAAACACCATATATTTT. It yields the protein CASNPTGSGNTIYF.

CDR3 sequence (DNA): TGTGCCAGCAGTTTAAATCCCACAGGGGGCCTAGAGACCCAGTACTTC. It translates to CASSLNPTGGLETQYF. This chain uses TRBV27 with TRBJ2-5, with TRBD1 matching over 9 bases. Trimming at V came to 2 bases and at J to 4 bases, leaving 8 bases not matched to a gene. The germline V gene has CDR1 MNHEY and CDR2 SMNVEV (reference sequence). The CDR3 length is 16 residues.

The V gene is TRBV15, the J gene TRBJ2-6; D is ambiguous. The CDR3 totals 19 residues. Germline V lookup: CDR1 LNHNV, CDR2 YYDKDF (reference sequence). V lost 3 bases, J lost 2 bases, and 20 bases lay in between. Written as DNA, the CDR3 is TGTGCCACCAGCAGGGGGTCCCTCCGTGCGGCCACTGGGGCCAACGTCCTGACTTTC. Protein sequence: CATSRGSLRAATGANVLTF.

This rearrangement joins TRBV27 to TRBJ2-7; 7 bases align to TRBD2. Germline assignment: CDR1 MNHEY and CDR2 SMNVEV (reference sequence). J was trimmed by 6 bases and V by 3 bases; bases with no gene match: 5. CDR3 length equals 13 residues. The CDR3 DNA sequence: TGTGCCAGCAGTTTGGGAGGGTATGGCGAGCAGTACTTC. Translated, it gives CASSLGGYGEQYF.

The chain recombines TRBV19 with TRBJ1-1; D remains unclear. CDR3 length: 12 amino acids. With 5 bases removed from V and 6 bases from J, the gap between germline ends came to 10 bases. The V gene's germline CDR1 is LNHDA and CDR2 SQIVND (reference sequence). The CDR3 DNA is TGTGCCAGTAGTTTCGGCTTTTCTGAAGCTTTCTTT. It encodes CASSFGFSEAFF.